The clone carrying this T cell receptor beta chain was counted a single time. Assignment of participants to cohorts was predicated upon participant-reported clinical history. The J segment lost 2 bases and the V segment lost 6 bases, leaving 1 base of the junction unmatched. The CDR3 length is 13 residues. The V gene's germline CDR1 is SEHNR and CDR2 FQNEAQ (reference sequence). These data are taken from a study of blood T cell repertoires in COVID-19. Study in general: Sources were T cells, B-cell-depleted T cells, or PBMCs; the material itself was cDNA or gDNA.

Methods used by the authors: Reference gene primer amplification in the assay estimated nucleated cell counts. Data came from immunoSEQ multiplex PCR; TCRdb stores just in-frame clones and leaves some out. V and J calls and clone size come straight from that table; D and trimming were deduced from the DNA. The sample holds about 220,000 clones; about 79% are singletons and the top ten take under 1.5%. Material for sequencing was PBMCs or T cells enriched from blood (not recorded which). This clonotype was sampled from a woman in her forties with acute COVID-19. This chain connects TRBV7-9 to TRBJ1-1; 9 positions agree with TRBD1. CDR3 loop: CASRGQGNTEAFF. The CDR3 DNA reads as TGTGCCAGCAGGGGACAGGGAAACACTGAAGCTTTCTTT.